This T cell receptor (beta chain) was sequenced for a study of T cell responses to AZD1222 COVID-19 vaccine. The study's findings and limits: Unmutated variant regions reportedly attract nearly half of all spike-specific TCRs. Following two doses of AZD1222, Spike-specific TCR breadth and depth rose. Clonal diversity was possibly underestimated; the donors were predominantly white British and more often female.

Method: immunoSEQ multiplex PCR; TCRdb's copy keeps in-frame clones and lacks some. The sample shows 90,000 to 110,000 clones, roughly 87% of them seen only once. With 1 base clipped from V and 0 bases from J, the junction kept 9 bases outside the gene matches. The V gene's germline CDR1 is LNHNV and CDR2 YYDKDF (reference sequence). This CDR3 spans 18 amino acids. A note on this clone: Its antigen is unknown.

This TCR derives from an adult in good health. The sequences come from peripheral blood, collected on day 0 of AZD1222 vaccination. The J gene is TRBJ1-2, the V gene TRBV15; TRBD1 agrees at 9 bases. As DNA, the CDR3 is TGTGCCACCAGCAGAGTCCCCGGACAGGGGCCCTCTAACTATGGCTACACCTTC. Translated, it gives CATSRVPGQGPSNYGYTF.